The next 4 T cell receptor beta chains were all read from a single sample in a study of T cell changes during pregnancy in multiple sclerosis. Only in-frame clones appear in the TCRdb table, and some are missing; sequencing was by immunoSEQ multiplex PCR. The data show just under 65,000 clones, with 93% seen just once and 3.2% held by the top ten. The source was CD8+ T cells from peripheral blood mononuclear cells, collected in the second trimester of pregnancy. Source of these receptors: a female donor with multiple sclerosis, enrolled in a pregnancy study.

The J gene is TRBJ2-1, the V gene TRBV7-9; D gene unclear. This CDR3 has 13 residues. Germline V gene sequence: CDR1 SEHNR, CDR2 FQNEAQ (reference sequence). The ends were cut back, 8 bases at V and 5 bases at J, with 13 bases in the middle. In nucleotides, the CDR3 is TGTGCCAGCCGGTATGCGGATCACAATGAGCAGTTCTTC. Translating it yields CASRYADHNEQFF. The variable domain in full, completed from reference TRBV7-9 and TRBJ2-1, reads DTGVSQNPRHKITKRGQNVTFRCDPISEHNRLYWYRQTLGQGPEFLTYFQNEAQLEKSRLLSDRFSAERPKGSFSTLEIQRTEQGDSAMYLCASRYADHNEQFFGPGTRLTVL.

This clone was seen a few times. The chain links TRBV27 to TRBJ1-1; no clear D gene. Germline CDR1 and CDR2: MNHEY and SMNVEV (reference sequence). Trimming removed 2 bases from V and 1 base from J, with 8 bases in between. This CDR3 is built from 14 residues. This chain's CDR3 is CASSLNAGNTEAFF. CDR3 DNA: TGTGCCAGCAGTTTAAATGCGGGGAACACTGAAGCTTTCTTT.

The V and J genes are TRBV2 and TRBJ1-5; 8 bases are shared with TRBD1. The CDR3 sequence is 14 residues long. Germline V gene sequence: CDR1 SNHLY, CDR2 FYNNEI. The V and J ends lost 5 bases and 1 base, in that order; junction bases with no gene match: 1. CDR3 sequence (DNA): TGTGCCAGCAGTCGGGACAGGAGCAATCAGCCCCAGCATTTT. Its protein is CASSRDRSNQPQHF.

The J gene is TRBJ1-1, the V gene TRBV27; D is perhaps TRBD1 (5 bases). CDR1 is MNHEY, CDR2 SMNVEV, per germline (reference sequence). The CDR3 loop spans 16 amino acids. The V end lost 3 bases, the J end lost 3 bases, and 17 bases lay between the germline ends. Here the CDR3 reads CASSFGWTGGDTEAFF. Here the CDR3 DNA reads TGTGCCAGCAGTTTTGGTTGGACGGGGGGGGACACTGAAGCTTTCTTT.